The T cell receptor (beta chain) described here comes from a study of cytomegalovirus exposure and HLA in healthy donors. General study results and limits: Later work showed greater clonal expansion in HLA-associated TCR beta chains than in equally common others. In an earlier analysis, about 87% or about 30%: the productive usage of most TCR beta V segments. In a later analysis, TCR association rates varied by HLA locus: DRB1 most, HLA-C fewest.

Germline V gene lookup returns CDR1 SGHAT and CDR2 FQNNGV. CDR3 length: 15 amino acids. The V and J ends lost 7 bases and 4 bases, in that order; junction bases with no gene match: 4. This clone was seen more than once but under ten times. The antigen remains undetermined. The PCR was carried out with 60 Vbeta primers and 13 Jbeta primers. TCRdb's table, derived via immunoSEQ multiplex PCR, lists solely in-frame clones and lacks some. This table holds roughly 140,000 clones, about three fifths found once. The chain recombines TRBV11-2 with TRBJ2-1; 13 nucleotides agree with TRBD2. The sequence was collected from a woman between 55 and 75 years old in good health and CMV-seropositive. Specimen: PBMCs. CDR3 amino acids: CASTPGLAGYNEQFF. The CDR3 DNA sequence: TGTGCCAGCACCCCGGGACTAGCGGGGTACAATGAGCAGTTCTTC.